One sample yielded the 27 T cell receptor beta chains listed below, sequenced in a study of T cells expressing NK-cell markers (dated by TCRdb to the early 2020s). Libraries were built with 5' RACE. Instrument on record: Illumina HiSeq 2000. One entry per CDR3 protein sequence results from the TCRdb reprocessing of the reads, with DNA left out. The sample table includes roughly 390,000 distinct CDR3 sequences. About 10% of the sample is held by the ten biggest clonotypes. Sample: blood T cells: a sorted CD56 or NKG2C T cell subset, CD4+ or CD8+ T cells, or bulk PBMC T cells (not recorded which). The receptors come from a woman aged 50 to 60 in good health. Donor details come from another sample of the same person, matched by shared clones.

The V call is TRBV12-3 or TRBV12-4, the J call TRBJ1-5; the D call from TCRdb, TRBD1, cannot be confirmed without DNA. This CDR3 spans 16 amino acids. CDR3 region: CASSLELGTGYQPQHF.

The V gene is TRBV5-1, the J gene TRBJ2-3; checking the TCRdb D call of TRBD2 is not possible without DNA. Germline V lookup: CDR1 SGHRS, CDR2 YFSETQ. This CDR3 contains 15 residues. CDR3 amino acids: CASSLHRASMDTQYF. The variable domain in full, with the rest retrieved from reference TRBV5-1 and TRBJ2-3, is KAGVTQTPRYLIKTRGQQVTLSCSPISGHRSVSWYQQTPGQGLQFLFEYFSETQRNKGNFPGRFSGRQFSNSRSEMNVSTLELGDSALYLCASSLHRASMDTQYFGPGTRLTVL.

The chain joins TRBV20-1 to TRBJ2-3; TCRdb proposes TRBD2, but this gene call is untestable without DNA. Germline-derived CDR1 and CDR2 are DFQATT and SNEGSKA (reference sequence). The CDR3 covers 13 residues. This chain's CDR3 is CSARKAGTDTQYF.

The chain is built from TRBV3-1 and TRBJ1-1. Germline assignment: CDR1 LGHDT and CDR2 YNNKEL (reference sequence). The CDR3 has 13 residues. The CDR3 region is CASSPKMNTEAFF.

This chain links TRBV24-1 with TRBJ2-3; the TCRdb call, TRBD1, lacks DNA for checking. The length of the CDR3 is 14 residues. Germline CDR1 reads KGHDR; CDR2 reads SFDVKD. This CDR3 reads CATRPTGNTDTQYF.

The chain has TRBV20-1 and TRBJ2-7. From germline, CDR1 is DFQATT and CDR2 SNEGSKA (reference sequence). This CDR3 has 11 amino acids. CDR3 region: CSARELVGQYF.

The gene calls are TRBV5-1 and TRBJ2-2; TCRdb returns TRBD1, unconfirmable since there is no DNA. Per the germline V gene, CDR1 is SGHRS and CDR2 is YFSETQ. This CDR3 contains 14 residues. The CDR3 loop is CASSLTGELGELFF.

V is TRBV27 and J is TRBJ1-1; lacking DNA, the TRBD1 call made by TCRdb goes unchecked. CDR1 is MNHEY, CDR2 SMNVEV, per germline (reference sequence). The CDR3 loop spans 15 amino acids. The CDR3: CASSLIRGRNTEAFF.

V gene TRBV20-1 combines with J gene TRBJ2-5; TCRdb calls TRBD1, which cannot be checked without DNA. The CDR3 has 13 amino acids. From germline, CDR1 is DFQATT and CDR2 SNEGSKA (reference sequence). The chain's CDR3 is CSAMGTGQETQYF.

The V call is TRBV30, the J call TRBJ2-5; TCRdb picks TRBD1, but there is no DNA to check that call. The germline V gene encodes CDR1 GTSNPN and CDR2 SVGIG (reference sequence). The CDR3 has 15 residues. The chain's CDR3 is CAWSVLGGITETQYF.

The chain couples TRBV5-5 to TRBJ2-1; TCRdb calls TRBD2, which cannot be checked without DNA. Germline V gene lookup returns CDR1 SGHKS and CDR2 YYEKEE (reference sequence). The CDR3 extends over 17 amino acids. CDR3 protein: CATSGLAGGPPYNEQFF.

V and J are TRBV12-5 and TRBJ1-5. Looked up from germline, CDR1 is LGHNT and CDR2 is FRNRAP. This CDR3 comprises 15 residues. CDR3 residues: CASGLVGHYAQPQHF. Full variable domain (missing parts from reference TRBV12-5 and TRBJ1-5): DARVTQTPRHKVTEMGQEVTMRCQPILGHNTVFWYRQTMMQGLELLAYFRNRAPLDDSGMPKDRFSAEMPDATLATLKIQPSEPRDSAVYFCASGLVGHYAQPQHFGDGTRLSIL.

CDR3 region: CASSQIAGGQYNEQFF. The rearrangement links TRBV11-2 to TRBJ2-1; no DNA is available, so the TRBD2 call from TCRdb remains unchecked. The CDR3 extends over 16 amino acids. Germline lookup yields CDR1 SGHAT and CDR2 FQNNGV.

The chain uses TRBV3-1 and TRBJ2-2. From germline, CDR1 is LGHDT and CDR2 YNNKEL (reference sequence). The CDR3 is 15 amino acids. CDR3: CASSQDLREPWELFF.

The gene calls are TRBV30 and TRBJ2-5; TCRdb's D gene call, TRBD1, goes unchecked for lack of DNA. The CDR3 has 12 amino acids. CDR1 is GTSNPN and CDR2 is SVGIG in the germline V gene (reference sequence). The CDR3 protein is CAWSTGGETQYF.

V usage is TRBV12-3 or TRBV12-4 and J usage is TRBJ1-4; TCRdb lists TRBD1, though no DNA is available to test this call. This CDR3 is built from 14 residues. The CDR3 protein is CASRSGQGNEKLFF.

The genes are TRBV11-2 and TRBJ2-1; the TCRdb D gene call, TRBD2, has no DNA to confirm it. The CDR3 runs 16 residues. Germline V gene sequence: CDR1 SGHAT, CDR2 FQNNGV. The CDR3 here is CASSPGIGGALHEQFF. Looking up the rest from reference TRBV11-2 and TRBJ2-1 gives the full variable domain: EAGVAQSPRYKIIEKRQSVAFWCNPISGHATLYWYQQILGQGPKLLIQFQNNGVVDDSQLPKDRFSAERLKGVDSTLKIQPAKLEDSAVYLCASSPGIGGALHEQFFGPGTRLTVL.

J is TRBJ2-5 and V is TRBV7-9; there is no DNA to check the TCRdb D call of TRBD2. The CDR3 spans 19 residues. In germline, CDR1 is SEHNR, CDR2 FQNEAQ (reference sequence). CDR3 protein: CASSTSAGTSLYVGETQYF.

The chain is built from TRBV24-1 and TRBJ2-3; TCRdb selects TRBD1, and the lack of DNA leaves this call unchecked. There are 15 residues in the CDR3. Germline CDR1 reads KGHDR; CDR2 reads SFDVKD. CDR3: CATSDPDRYTDTQYF.

The CDR3: CASRTGLNTGELFF. The J gene is TRBJ2-2, the V gene TRBV7-9. The CDR3 has 14 residues. Germline loops: CDR1 SEHNR, CDR2 FQNEAQ (reference sequence).

V and J are TRBV29-1 and TRBJ1-2; without DNA, the TCRdb call of TRBD1 cannot be checked. This CDR3 has 13 amino acids. Germline CDR1 is SQVTM and CDR2 is ANQGSEA. CDR3 sequence reads: CSVGDRVNYGYTF.

This chain links TRBV12-3 or TRBV12-4 with TRBJ2-5; the D call of TRBD1 rests on TCRdb alone, since no DNA is present to check it. CDR3 length: 14 amino acids. The CDR3 spells CASTVLDRKETQYF.

The gene calls are TRBV12-3 or TRBV12-4 and TRBJ2-2. This CDR3 spans 15 amino acids. CDR3 amino acids: CASSPPRITTGELFF.

The J gene is TRBJ2-7, the V gene TRBV25-1; no DNA is available, so the TRBD1 call from TCRdb remains unchecked. CDR3 size: 13 residues. The germline CDR1 and CDR2 sequences are MGHDK and SYGVNS. CDR3 sequence: CASSRDIQYEQYF.

The rearrangement uses TRBV5-6 and TRBJ1-3; TCRdb lists TRBD1, though no DNA is available to test this call. CDR1 is SGHDT and CDR2 is YYEEEE in the germline V gene. The CDR3 has 12 residues. The CDR3: CASSFGPGHIYF.

The V call is TRBV6-5, the J call TRBJ2-2; TCRdb lists TRBD1, though no DNA is available to test this call. The length of the CDR3 is 15 residues. Per germline, CDR1 MNHEY and CDR2 SVGAGI. CDR3 sequence reads: CASSRDRVNTGELFF.

V usage is TRBV12-3 or TRBV12-4 and J usage is TRBJ2-1; the D gene TCRdb calls, TRBD2, cannot be checked with no DNA. The CDR3 length is 14 residues. This chain's CDR3 is CASSSSSWNGEQFF.